This T cell receptor (beta chain) stems from a study of blood T cell repertoires in COVID-19. Trimming took 0 bases from V and 4 from J; bases not matched to a gene: 5. CDR1 is SGHRS, CDR2 YFSETQ, per germline. The CDR3 length is 15 residues. Sequenced by immunoSEQ multiplex PCR; TCRdb stores in-frame clones only, minus some. Seen here are some 130,000 clones, around four fifths observed once, and the top ten hold about a tenth. The sample was peripheral blood. The rearrangement links TRBV5-1 to TRBJ2-7; 9 positions match TRBD2. The clonotype comes from a man aged 60 to 69 who had recovered from COVID-19. CDR3 DNA: TGCGCCAGCAGCTTGGATTGGCTAGCGGGATACGAGCAGTACTTC. Protein product: CASSLDWLAGYEQYF.